These 8 T cell receptor beta chains share one sample of origin, sequenced in a study of technical replicates of blood from a handful of donors. Here immunoSEQ multiplex PCR was the method, and the copy in TCRdb shows in-frame clones only, minus some. The data contain more than 65,000 clones, 96% of them seen just once; the ten biggest clones take up roughly 0.35%. The sequencing sample was made of T cells isolated from PBMCs. The receptors originated from a human donor in good health.

The V and J genes are TRBV30 and TRBJ1-4; the match to TRBD1 covers 9 bases. Germline assignment: CDR1 GTSNPN and CDR2 SVGIG (reference sequence). V gave up 1 base and J gave up 0 bases; unmatched junction bases: 9. The CDR3 runs 18 residues. CDR3 DNA: TGTGCCTGGAGTGCCCAGACAGGGGGAAGAGCAACTAATGAAAAACTGTTTTTT. It is translated as CAWSAQTGGRATNEKLFF.

This sequence joins TRBV7-2 and TRBJ1-1; TRBD1 aligns across 7 bases. Germline CDR1 and CDR2: SGHTA and FQGNSA. With V trimmed by 5 bases and J by 2 bases, 5 bases remained unmatched. CDR3 length: 14 residues. The CDR3 sequence: CASSPGQINTEAFF. In nucleotides, the CDR3 is TGTGCCAGCAGCCCGGGACAGATAAACACTGAAGCTTTCTTT. The full variable domain, with the rest looked up from reference TRBV7-2 and TRBJ1-1, is GAGVSQSPSNKVTEKGKDVELRCDPISGHTALYWYRQSLGQGLEFLIYFQGNSAPDKSGLPSDRFSAERTGGSVSTLTIQRTQQEDSAVYLCASSPGQINTEAFFGQGTRLTVV.

CDR3 residues: CASSEAGTGNEQFF. The CDR3 DNA reads TGTGCCAGCAGTGAAGCTGGGACAGGGAATGAGCAGTTCTTC. The chain combines TRBV6-1 with TRBJ2-1; 9 bases are shared with TRBD1. The length of the CDR3 is 14 residues. Germline V gene lookup returns CDR1 MNHNS and CDR2 SASEGT. The J segment lost 7 bases and the V segment lost 0 bases, leaving 1 base of the junction unmatched.

The chain recombines TRBV20-1 with TRBJ1-1, with 7 bases lining up with TRBD1. In germline, CDR1 is DFQATT, CDR2 SNEGSKA (reference sequence). This CDR3 contains 11 residues. After removal of 5 bases from V and 7 bases from J, the junction contained 4 bases not matched to a gene. Written as DNA, the CDR3 is TGCAGTGCTGCCGGGGACAGTGAAGCTTTCTTT. Its protein is CSAAGDSEAFF.

The chain couples TRBV19 to TRBJ2-7; TRBD2 agrees at 11 bases. This CDR3 comprises 15 residues. V lost 6 bases and J lost 4; bases outside the gene matches: 8. Germline CDR1 and CDR2: LNHDA and SQIVND (reference sequence). CDR3 region: CASSAEGLAVYEQYF. The CDR3 DNA sequence: TGTGCCAGTAGCGCCGAGGGACTAGCGGTTTACGAGCAGTACTTC. Looking up the rest from reference TRBV19 and TRBJ2-7 gives the full variable domain: DGGITQSPKYLFRKEGQNVTLSCEQNLNHDAMYWYRQDPGQGLRLIYYSQIVNDFQKGDIAEGYSVSREKKESFPLTVTSAQKNPTAFYLCASSAEGLAVYEQYFGPGTRLTVT.

The rearrangement uses TRBV27 and TRBJ2-3; 9 nucleotides agree with TRBD1. CDR1 MNHEY and CDR2 SMNVEV come from the germline V gene (reference sequence). The V and J ends lost 5 bases and 2 bases, in that order; junction bases with no gene match: 20. The CDR3 consists of 20 residues. CDR3 amino acids: CASSLTTGTGNYIYTDTQYF. CDR3 coding DNA: TGTGCCAGCAGTCTCACCACCGGGACAGGGAACTACATTTACACAGATACGCAGTATTTT.

The chain links TRBV30 to TRBJ2-7; 13 nucleotides match TRBD2. From germline, CDR1 is GTSNPN and CDR2 SVGIG (reference sequence). The V and J ends lost 3 bases and 4 bases, in that order; junction bases with no gene match: 3. The CDR3 length is 14 residues. CDR3 region: CAWSRTSGGYEQYF. The CDR3 nucleotides are TGTGCCTGGAGCAGGACTAGCGGGGGTTACGAGCAGTACTTC.

J is TRBJ1-3 and V is TRBV6-5, with 7 bases aligning to TRBD1. V lost 6 bases and J lost 1; bases outside the gene matches: 3. The CDR3 consists of 14 residues. Germline CDR1 and CDR2: MNHEY and SVGAGI. CDR3 protein: CASSSTGSGNTIYF. CDR3 nucleotide sequence: TGTGCCAGCAGCTCGACAGGGTCTGGAAACACCATATATTTT.